This record concerns one T cell receptor beta chain sequence. The sample belongs to a study of T cell responses to AZD1222 COVID-19 vaccine. TCRdb's table, derived via immunoSEQ multiplex PCR, lists solely in-frame clones and lacks some. This sample has 95,000 to 150,000 clones; roughly 87% occur once, and the top ten carry around 2.5%. CDR1 and CDR2 from the germline V gene are SGHTA and FQGNSA. The CDR3 length is 13 residues. V was pared by 5 bases and J by 2 bases, with 7 bases between. V usage is TRBV7-2 and J usage is TRBJ1-5, with D maybe TRBD1 (5 bases). The sequences come from peripheral blood, collected 28 days after the second AZD1222 dose. The clonotype originates from an adult who received the AZD1222 COVID-19 vaccine. The CDR3: CASSRTRNQPQHF. Here the CDR3 DNA reads TGTGCCAGCAGCAGGACACGCAATCAGCCCCAGCATTTT.